These 21 T cell receptor beta chains were all obtained from the same sample, sequenced in a study of T cell clonality in common variable immunodeficiency. Study-level findings and limits: Fewer deletions and N-nucleotide insertions were reportedly seen in common variable immunodeficiency TCR beta sequences.

Antigen specificity for these receptors is unknown. Only in-frame clones appear in the TCRdb table, and some are missing; sequencing was by immunoSEQ multiplex PCR. The profile covers around 19,000 clones, none occurring a single time. The sample taken for sequencing was peripheral blood mononuclear cells. Receptors originate from a human donor with common variable immunodeficiency.

This clone is medium-sized in the sample. The CDR3 spells CASGSGLAGGHEQFF. CDR3 bases read: TGTGCCAGCGGCTCGGGACTAGCGGGGGGGCATGAG. The chain carries TRBV7-3 and TRBJ2-1; 16 bases are a match to TRBD2. The read terminates 3 residues ahead of where the CDR3 ends, so the germline J gene completes it. CDR1 and CDR2 from the germline V gene are SGHTA and FQGTGA. The CDR3 is made up of 15 amino acids. Germline trimming cut 8 bases from V and 8 bases from J; bases unmatched to any gene: 6.

This clone was detected many times. The read ends 3 residues shy of where the CDR3 ends; the end is completed using the germline J gene. The chain employs TRBV5-4 and TRBJ2-5; 11 positions agree with TRBD2. Trimming removed 1 base from V and 5 bases from J; junction bases left unmatched: 7. The CDR3 consists of 16 residues. Per the germline V gene, CDR1 is SGHNT and CDR2 is YYREEE (reference sequence). The CDR3: CASSLIRTSGQETQYF. CDR3 DNA, as far as it was read: TGTGCCAGCAGCTTGATACGGACTAGCGGGCAGGAGACC.

On this clone: The read halts 3 residues ahead of the CDR3 end, with the missing end drawn from the germline J gene. The chain recombines TRBV2 with TRBJ1-2; 8 nucleotides match TRBD1. The CDR3 consists of 13 residues. CDR1 and CDR2 from the germline V gene are SNHLY and FYNNEI. J was trimmed by 5 bases and V by 10 bases; bases with no gene match: 9. The CDR3 loop reads CATEPGQAYGYTF. The part of the CDR3 DNA that was read is TGTGCCACAGAACCGGGACAGGCTTATGGC.

In its sample, this clone was seen a few times. The CDR3 end lies 3 residues beyond the end of the read and is filled in from the germline J gene. The rearrangement uses TRBV5-1 and TRBJ2-2, with 12 bases that match TRBD2. The CDR3 extends over 16 amino acids. In germline, CDR1 is SGHRS, CDR2 YFSETQ. V lost 6 bases and J lost 2; bases outside the gene matches: 5. The CDR3: CASTSGRAENTGELFF. The CDR3 DNA, read in part, is TGCGCCAGCACTAGCGGGAGGGCCGAAAACACCGGGGAG.

This clone was found a few times. The junction departs from the called germline gene at one end, perhaps through a read error. Partial CDR3 DNA: TGTGCCAGCAGCGTAGGGAGCTATGAG. It yields the protein CASSVGSYE. The entire CDR3 protein reads CASSVGSYEQFF. The chain employs TRBV13 and TRBJ2-1; D is possibly TRBD2 (5 bases). The read gets to within 3 residues of the CDR3 end, and the germline J gene fills in the rest. Germline V gene data show CDR1 as PRHDT and CDR2 as FYEKMQ (reference sequence). The CDR3 totals 12 residues.

This clone occurred a few times. The read terminates 3 residues before the CDR3 end, so the remaining end is supplied by the germline J gene. The chain combines TRBV7-6 with TRBJ2-5; D gene ambiguous. Looked up from germline, CDR1 is SGHVS and CDR2 is FNYEAQ. Trimming removed 3 bases at V and 4 bases at J, with 9 bases between. This CDR3 has 13 residues. The CDR3 region is CASSFGTGETQYF. The part of the CDR3 DNA that was read is TGTGCCAGCAGCTTTGGTACCGGAGAGACC.

This clone was seen ten or more times. The read falls 3 residues short of the CDR3 end, and the missing part is taken from the germline J gene. The rearrangement links TRBV7-2 to TRBJ2-7, with D perhaps TRBD2 (5 bases). CDR1 and CDR2 (germline): SGHTA, FQGNSA. This CDR3 contains 14 residues. V was pared by 7 bases and J by 1 base, with 14 bases between. The CDR3 reads CASTSGLSSYEQYF. The covered CDR3 bases are TGTGCCAGCACCTCGGGGTTGAGTTCCTACGAG.

This clone is labeled medium-sized. CDR3 sequence reads: CASRAGGGYNEQFF. Incomplete CDR3 DNA: TGTGCCAGCAGAGCCGGGGGAGGCTACAATGAG. This rearrangement joins TRBV6-4 to TRBJ2-1; a weak D match, TRBD2 (6 bases). The read gets to within 3 residues of the CDR3 end, and the germline J gene fills in the rest. Germline assignment: CDR1 MRHNA and CDR2 SNTAGT. The CDR3 consists of 14 residues. The V gene lost 6 bases and the J gene lost 3 bases, with 12 bases spanning the gap.

At least ten counts were recorded for this clone. The read stops 3 residues short of the end of the CDR3; the missing end is completed from the germline J gene. The chain combines TRBV2 with TRBJ2-7; 7 nucleotides agree with TRBD1. The CDR3 loop spans 13 amino acids. Germline trimming cut 4 bases from V and 2 bases from J; bases unmatched to any gene: 2. Germline assignment: CDR1 SNHLY and CDR2 FYNNEI. The CDR3: CASSGTGAYEQYF. Partial CDR3 DNA: TGTGCCAGCAGTGGAACAGGGGCCTACGAG.

On this clone itself: The read ends 3 residues early relative to the CDR3; the germline J gene fills the gap. The rearrangement links TRBV7-9 to TRBJ1-2; maybe TRBD1 (5 bases). Deletions cut 4 bases from V and 4 bases from J, with 13 bases between. The CDR3 spans 14 residues. CDR1 is SEHNR, CDR2 FQNEAQ, per germline (reference sequence). The CDR3: CASSSTTGAYGYTF. The CDR3 bases that were read are TGTGCCAGCAGCTCAACAACAGGAGCCTATGGC. Supplemented by reference TRBV7-9 and TRBJ1-2, the full variable domain reads DTGVSQNPRHKITKRGQNVTFRCDPISEHNRLYWYRQTLGQGPEFLTYFQNEAQLEKSRLLSDRFSAERPKGSFSTLEIQRTEQGDSAMYLCASSSTTGAYGYTFGSGTRLTVV.

Comments on this clone: The read terminates 3 residues ahead of where the CDR3 ends, so the germline J gene completes it. This chain joins TRBV19 and TRBJ2-3; possibly TRBD2 for D (6 bases). V was cut by 4 bases and J by 0 bases, with 11 bases left in between. Germline CDR1 is LNHDA and CDR2 is SQIVND (reference sequence). This CDR3 comprises 15 residues. The covered CDR3 bases are TGTGCCAGTAGTAGGAGGGGCACTAGCACAGATACG. It specifies CASSRRGTSTDT. The CDR3 in its entirety is CASSRRGTSTDTQYF.

This clone occurred a few times. The observed sequence ends 3 residues before the CDR3 terminus, with the missing tail filled in from the germline J gene. The chain carries TRBV2 and TRBJ2-2; 7 positions agree with TRBD1. The junction had 7 bases not matched to a gene; V was cut back by 5 bases and J by 4 bases. Per germline, CDR1 SNHLY and CDR2 FYNNEI. The CDR3 is 15 amino acids. CDR3 region: CASSPQGQFTGELFF. CDR3 bases read: TGTGCCAGCAGTCCCCAGGGACAGTTCACCGGGGAG. The full variable domain, in which reference TRBV2 and TRBJ2-2 provide the parts outside the CDR3, is EPEVTQTPSHQVTQMGQEVILRCVPISNHLYFYWYRQILGQKVEFLVSFYNNEISEKSEIFDDQFSVERPDGSNFTLKIRSTKLEDSAMYFCASSPQGQFTGELFFGEGSRLTVL.

This clone was seen at least ten times. The read stops 3 residues short of the end of the CDR3; the missing end is completed from the germline J gene. V and J are TRBV30 and TRBJ2-4; TRBD1 matches 9 bases. From germline, CDR1 is GTSNPN and CDR2 SVGIG (reference sequence). The CDR3 length is 15 residues. Losses at the gene ends were 5 bases for V and 8 bases for J; bases not matched to a gene: 13. The chain's CDR3 is CAWDTKGQGKDIQYF. The CDR3 bases that were read are TGTGCCTGGGATACAAAGGGACAGGGAAAGGACATT.

In its sample, this clone is medium-sized. The read falls 3 residues short of the CDR3 end, and the missing part is taken from the germline J gene. The gene calls are TRBV6-2 or TRBV6-3 and TRBJ1-1; 9 bases are a match to TRBD1. The germline V gene has CDR1 MNHEY and CDR2 SVGEGT. The CDR3 totals 14 residues. CDR3 region: CASRPTGGASEAFF. Partial CDR3 DNA: TGTGCCAGCAGACCTACAGGGGGCGCCTCGGAA.

This clone has just a few counts. The read ends 3 residues shy of where the CDR3 ends; the end is completed using the germline J gene. The genes are TRBV5-1 and TRBJ1-1; 8 bases line up with TRBD1. Unmatched junction bases numbered 4, after V lost 2 bases and J lost 1 base. The CDR3 length is 15 residues. CDR1 SGHRS and CDR2 YFSETQ come from the germline V gene. The CDR3 bases that were read are TGCGCCAGCAGCTTTGGGGGACAGGAGAACACTGAA. This codes for CASSFGGQENTE. In full, the CDR3 reads CASSFGGQENTEAFF.

For this clone: The read halts 3 residues ahead of the CDR3 end, with the missing end drawn from the germline J gene. The chain recombines TRBV6-2 or TRBV6-3 with TRBJ1-6; possibly TRBD1 for D (5 bases). Trimming removed 6 bases from V and 7 bases from J, with 13 bases in between. This CDR3 spans 14 amino acids. Per the germline V gene, CDR1 is MNHEY and CDR2 is SVGEGT. Partial CDR3 DNA: TGTGCCAGCAGACCCGACAGCCTAAATTCACCC. Its protein is CASRPDSLNSP. The entire CDR3 reads CASRPDSLNSPLHF.

As for this clone: Read sequence stops 3 residues before the CDR3 end, and the germline J gene provides the missing end. The chain is built from TRBV7-2 and TRBJ1-2, with TRBD1 matching over 7 bases. The J segment lost 6 bases and the V segment lost 5 bases, leaving 3 bases of the junction unmatched. The V gene's germline CDR1 is SGHTA and CDR2 FQGNSA. The CDR3 is made up of 12 amino acids. Partial CDR3 DNA: TGTGCCAGCAGCGAGACAGGGAATGGC. Translated: CASSETGNG. The whole CDR3 sequence reads CASSETGNGYTF.

This clone was picked up many times. The read halts 3 residues ahead of the CDR3 end, with the missing end drawn from the germline J gene. The chain has TRBV6-2 or TRBV6-3 and TRBJ1-2, with D hard to call. CDR3 length: 12 amino acids. Germline assignment: CDR1 MNHEY and CDR2 SVGEGT. Trimming stripped 6 bases from V and 4 bases from J, with 9 bases between. CDR3 amino acids: CASRSGSYGYTF. The DNA read from the CDR3 is TGTGCCAGCAGGAGCGGGTCCTATGGC.

This clone was counted at least ten times. The sequenced fragment ends 3 residues before the CDR3 boundary, so the rest is inferred from the germline J gene. This chain links TRBV29-1 with TRBJ2-5; D is undetermined. The CDR3 covers 14 residues. The germline V gene encodes CDR1 SQVTM and CDR2 ANQGSEA. V lost 0 bases and J 0 bases, leaving 8 bases between the germline ends. The sequenced CDR3 bases are TGCAGCGTTGAAGAAGAGTACAACCAAGAGACC. It translates to CSVEEEYNQET. The entire CDR3 sequence reads CSVEEEYNQETQYF. Full variable domain (remainder filled in from reference TRBV29-1 and TRBJ2-5): SAVISQKPSRDICQRGTSLTIQCQVDSQVTMMFWYRQQPGQSLTLIATANQGSEATYESGFVIDKFPISRPNLTFSTLTVSNMSPEDSSIYLCSVEEEYNQETQYFGPGTRLLVL.

This clone was detected a few times. The CDR3 extends 3 residues past the end of the read, so its final part is completed from the germline J gene. The chain is built from TRBV2 and TRBJ1-6; 9 nucleotides align to TRBD1. Germline V gives CDR1 SNHLY, CDR2 FYNNEI. This CDR3 is 16 amino acids long. With V trimmed by 4 bases and J by 6 bases, 7 bases remained unmatched. CDR3 bases read: TGTGCCAGCAGTGCCCCCGGGACAGGGACTAATTCACCC. Its translation: CASSAPGTGTNSP. The full CDR3 protein reads CASSAPGTGTNSPLHF.

In regard to this clone: With the read ending 3 residues before the CDR3 end, the germline J gene is used to fill in that end. This chain connects TRBV5-1 to TRBJ2-7; D is undetermined. Germline CDR1 is SGHRS and CDR2 is YFSETQ. The germline V and J ends were trimmed by 1 base and 1 base, with 15 bases remaining between them. The CDR3 consists of 16 residues. The CDR3 region is CASSLYGREGSYEQYF. CDR3 DNA, as far as it was read: TGCGCCAGCAGCTTGTATGGTCGCGAAGGGTCCTACGAG.